What follows are 18 T cell receptor beta chains derived from one specimen sequenced in a study of blood T cell repertoires in COVID-19. The data were produced by immunoSEQ multiplex PCR, yet TCRdb's version contains in-frame clones alone and is incomplete. The sample shows a few hundred thousand clones, almost 90% of them seen only once. Sequenced sample: PBMCs or T cells enriched from blood (not recorded which). The source of these receptors is a woman aged 18-29 years with acute COVID-19.

J is TRBJ2-6 and V is TRBV28; TRBD1 aligns across 9 bases. From germline, CDR1 is MDHEN and CDR2 SYDVKM. This CDR3 contains 17 residues. The J segment lost 0 bases and the V segment lost 7 bases, leaving 7 bases of the junction unmatched. CDR3 in amino acids: CASNPGQGDSGANVLTF. CDR3 sequence (DNA): TGTGCCAGCAACCCGGGACAGGGAGACTCTGGGGCCAACGTCCTGACTTTC.

The chain joins TRBV6-5 to TRBJ2-3; 7 bases align to TRBD1. Germline V CDR1 and CDR2: MNHEY, SVGAGI. Unmatched junction bases numbered 12, after V lost 7 bases and J lost 5 bases. The CDR3 runs to 15 residues. The CDR3 here is CASKGAGAPGDTQYF. The CDR3 DNA reads as TGTGCCAGCAAGGGGGCAGGGGCGCCAGGAGATACGCAGTATTTT.

The chain is built from TRBV7-9 and TRBJ1-2, with 9 bases identical to TRBD1. The germline gives CDR1 SEHNR, CDR2 FQNEAQ (reference sequence). This CDR3 contains 15 residues. V trimming: 5 bases; J trimming: 5 bases; junction bases outside the gene matches: 9. CDR3 bases: TGTGCCAGCAGCCTCGGGACAGGGTTTAAGTATGGCTACACCTTC. Translation gives CASSLGTGFKYGYTF.

This chain uses TRBV11-2 with TRBJ1-1, with D possibly TRBD1 on 6 matching bases. Trimming stripped 1 base from V and 5 bases from J, with 17 bases between. Looked up from germline, CDR1 is SGHAT and CDR2 is FQNNGV. The length of the CDR3 is 16 residues. The CDR3 coding sequence is TGTGCCAGCAGCTTAGGGGTCGTGGGGGCAGGTACTGAAGCTTTCTTT. Amino acids: CASSLGVVGAGTEAFF.

The rearrangement joins TRBV28 to TRBJ1-2; TRBD1 is a possible D gene (6 bases). Germline loops: CDR1 MDHEN, CDR2 SYDVKM. V lost 3 bases to trimming and J lost 2 bases, with 10 bases between them. This CDR3 region has 14 residues. DNA for the CDR3: TGTGCCAGCAGTTTCCCAGGGGCGAACTATGGCTACACCTTC. This gives the protein CASSFPGANYGYTF.

The rearrangement links TRBV19 to TRBJ2-1; tentative D call: TRBD2 (5 bases). V was cut by 2 bases and J by 5 bases, with 7 bases left in between. Germline loops: CDR1 LNHDA, CDR2 SQIVND (reference sequence). This CDR3 comprises 13 residues. This CDR3 is CASSIKGDNEQFF. As DNA, the CDR3 is TGTGCCAGTAGTATAAAGGGAGACAATGAGCAGTTCTTC.

The rearrangement joins TRBV9 to TRBJ2-7, with D maybe TRBD2 (5 bases). V shed 2 bases and J shed 2 bases, with 11 bases lying between them. The CDR3 is 14 amino acids. From germline, CDR1 is SGDLS and CDR2 YYNGEE. As DNA, the CDR3 is TGTGCCAGCAGCGTCACCGCTAGCCCCTACGAGCAGTACTTC. It is translated as CASSVTASPYEQYF. The whole variable domain, filled in from reference TRBV9 and TRBJ2-7, reads DSGVTQTPKHLITATGQRVTLRCSPRSGDLSVYWYQQSLDQGLQFLIQYYNGEERAKGNILERFSAQQFPDLHSELNLSSLELGDSALYFCASSVTASPYEQYFGPGTRLTVT.

This chain links TRBV10-3 with TRBJ2-7; 8 nucleotides line up with TRBD1. The CDR3 loop spans 15 amino acids. The germline V gene encodes CDR1 ENHRY and CDR2 SYGVKD. V shed 7 bases and J 5 bases; nucleotides not matched to a gene: 13. CDR3 nucleotides: TGTGCCATCACTGTACTACAGGGGGGAAAGGACGAGCAGTACTTC. This translates into CAITVLQGGKDEQYF.

Details on this clone: This sample includes further DNA sequences coding for the same CDR3. This chain links TRBV12-3 or TRBV12-4 with TRBJ2-5; D not certain. CDR3 length equals 11 residues. Trimming took off 6 bases at V and 4 bases at J, with 6 bases between the two ends. The CDR3 spells CASSSRETQYF. DNA of the CDR3: TGTGCCAGCAGCTCTCGAGAGACCCAGTACTTC.

This chain joins TRBV2 and TRBJ2-7, with a tentative D call TRBD1 (6 bases). The CDR3 runs 13 residues. V lost 4 bases, J lost 5 bases, and 12 bases lay in between. Per germline, CDR1 SNHLY and CDR2 FYNNEI. Written as DNA, the CDR3 is TGTGCCAGCAGTGGCAAGGGGGTAGACGAGCAGTACTTC. Translated, it gives CASSGKGVDEQYF.

The V gene is TRBV9, the J gene TRBJ2-1; D is perhaps TRBD2 (5 bases). Between the trimmed V and J ends, which lost 4 bases and 8 bases, there was a span of 16 bases. Germline assignment: CDR1 SGDLS and CDR2 YYNGEE. This CDR3 is built from 14 residues. The CDR3 DNA follows: TGTGCCAGCAGCCCCCGGATCTTTAGCGATGAGCAGTTCTTC. This translates into CASSPRIFSDEQFF.

The chain recombines TRBV29-1 with TRBJ1-6; unclear D gene. This CDR3 is built from 13 residues. Per germline, CDR1 SQVTM and CDR2 ANQGSEA. The V and J ends lost 4 bases and 5 bases respectively, with 9 bases between them. CDR3 coding DNA: TGCAGCGTTGGAGGGCCTGATAATTCACCCCTCCACTTT. Translating it yields CSVGGPDNSPLHF. The whole variable domain, filled in from reference TRBV29-1 and TRBJ1-6, reads SAVISQKPSRDICQRGTSLTIQCQVDSQVTMMFWYRQQPGQSLTLIATANQGSEATYESGFVIDKFPISRPNLTFSTLTVSNMSPEDSSIYLCSVGGPDNSPLHFGNGTRLTVT.

The chain links TRBV19 to TRBJ1-2, with TRBD1 identical over 9 bases. V dropped 5 bases and J dropped 1; count of bases not matched to a gene: 8. Germline values: CDR1 LNHDA, CDR2 SQIVND (reference sequence). The CDR3 spans 16 residues. This CDR3 reads CASSPQGQGGNYGYTF. CDR3 coding DNA: TGTGCCAGTAGTCCCCAGGGACAGGGAGGTAACTATGGCTACACCTTC.

This chain uses TRBV20-1 with TRBJ2-7; 10 bases are shared with TRBD2. V lost 3 bases and J lost 5; bases outside the gene matches: 10. The CDR3 runs to 15 residues. Germline CDR1 is DFQATT and CDR2 is SNEGSKA (reference sequence). The CDR3 spells CSASLPLAGYDEQYF. Here the CDR3 DNA reads TGCAGTGCTAGTCTCCCACTAGCGGGATACGACGAGCAGTACTTC.

This clone was counted once. The V gene is TRBV6-5, the J gene TRBJ2-7; 9 bases match TRBD1. Germline V gene sequence: CDR1 MNHEY, CDR2 SVGAGI. This CDR3 has 15 residues. V lost 6 bases to trimming and J lost 2 bases; unmatched junction nucleotides: 8. The CDR3 sequence is CASSHGQGIAYEQYF. The CDR3 DNA is TGTGCCAGCAGCCATGGACAGGGGATTGCCTACGAGCAGTACTTC.

The V call is TRBV29-1, the J call TRBJ2-1, with a tentative D call TRBD1 (6 bases). The CDR3 runs 14 residues. Germline V lookup: CDR1 SQVTM, CDR2 ANQGSEA. V gave up 6 bases and J gave up 2 bases, with 14 bases separating them. The CDR3 protein is CSVGPGGAYNEQFF. CDR3 coding DNA: TGCAGCGTCGGCCCTGGGGGCGCCTACAATGAGCAGTTCTTC.

The chain has TRBV7-2 and TRBJ1-5; D perhaps matches TRBD1 (6 bases). The CDR3 is 15 amino acids. V lost 7 bases, J lost 6 bases, and 19 bases lay in between. Germline V gives CDR1 SGHTA, CDR2 FQGNSA. The CDR3, as DNA: TGTGCCAGCACCCTATCCGGGACAATCGGTCAGCCCCAGCATTTT. This codes for CASTLSGTIGQPQHF.

This chain uses TRBV7-2 with TRBJ2-5; weak D call: TRBD2 (5 bases). Germline values: CDR1 SGHTA, CDR2 FQGNSA. The CDR3 spans 13 residues. Trimming shortened V by 5 bases and J by 2 bases, and 9 bases separated the two germline ends. CDR3 in DNA: TGTGCCAGCAGCCTTACTAGGCAAGAGACCCAGTACTTC. Residues: CASSLTRQETQYF.